This TCR beta chain is drawn from a study of blood T cell repertoires in COVID-19. This clone showed up just once. V was clipped by 3 bases and J by 3 bases, with 13 bases between them. Germline V gene sequence: CDR1 SGDLS, CDR2 YYNGEE. This CDR3 contains 14 residues. Original processing notes: Counts of nucleated cells, estimated from reference gene primer amplification, were obtained. The assay was immunoSEQ multiplex PCR, and TCRdb's table has in-frame clones only and misses some. That table furnishes V, J and clone size, whereas the DNA furnished D and trimming. The profile shows just under 300,000 clones, 70% to 90% of them singletons.

This receptor was taken from a man between 65 and 85 years old with acute or convalescent COVID-19. Input material: peripheral blood. The chain is built from TRBV9 and TRBJ2-7; D might be TRBD2 (6 bases). The chain's CDR3 is CASSAAGRNYEQYF. As DNA, the CDR3 is TGTGCCAGCAGCGCGGCGGGACGAAACTACGAGCAGTACTTC.